This T cell receptor beta chain was identified in a study of T cells in Graves' hyperthyroidism and ophthalmopathy. PBMCs stemmed from around 10 ml fresh peripheral blood. CDR3 length: 16 amino acids. Germline trimming cut 6 bases from V and 5 bases from J; bases unmatched to any gene: 15. Germline CDR1 SEHNR, CDR2 FQNEAQ (reference sequence). Authors of the study amplified TCR beta CDR3 regions from RNA transcripts. The HTBI set primed first-round TCR CDR3 RT-PCR. TCRdb re-called the multiplex PCR reads with MiXCR, one entry per CDR3 protein. This table holds hundreds of thousands of distinct CDR3 sequences, roughly 40% found once.

The chain combines TRBV7-9 with TRBJ2-5; 7 positions match TRBD2. Sample: blood. The TCR was taken from a man between 18 and 29 years old with Graves' hyperthyroidism. CDR3 protein: CASSAHSGGRRETQYF. The CDR3 DNA reads TGTGCCAGCAGTGCTCATTCCGGGGGGAGGAGGGAGACCCAGTACTTC.